One and the same sample provided the 17 T cell receptor beta chains below, sequenced in a study of blood T cell repertoires in COVID-19. Profiling relied on immunoSEQ multiplex PCR, and the TCRdb table lists in-frame clones only, not all of them. The table includes 200,000 to 250,000 clones, approximately 82% detected once. Sequenced: peripheral blood. The source is a man over 45 with active or convalescent COVID-19.

The chain couples TRBV6-1 to TRBJ2-3; TRBD2 matches 8 bases. The CDR3 contains 17 residues. J lost 3 bases, V lost 2 bases, and 10 bases had no gene match. CDR1 and CDR2 (germline): MNHNS, SASEGT. CDR3 nucleotide sequence: TGTGCCAGCAGTGAACAGGTTTCGGGGGGGCTTACAGATACGCAGTATTTT. Encoded protein: CASSEQVSGGLTDTQYF.

This rearrangement joins TRBV29-1 to TRBJ2-7; 7 bases agree with TRBD1. CDR1 and CDR2 (germline): SQVTM, ANQGSEA. The CDR3 has 13 residues. The V segment lost 7 bases and the J segment 2 bases; nucleotides outside the gene matches: 8. The CDR3 DNA sequence: TGCAGCGCCAAGGAGGACAGGACCTACGAGCAGTACTTC. It translates to CSAKEDRTYEQYF.

The rearrangement links TRBV10-3 to TRBJ2-3; TRBD2 matches at 7 bases. Germline V gives CDR1 ENHRY, CDR2 SYGVKD. The CDR3 runs 12 residues. After removal of 11 bases from V and 2 bases from J, the junction contained 4 bases not matched to a gene. The CDR3, as DNA: TGTGCCTCGGCGGGAGCCACAGATACGCAGTATTTT. As protein: CASAGATDTQYF.

This clone was counted a few times. The genes are TRBV21-1 and TRBJ2-4; no check of the table's D call, TRBD2, against the DNA was made. TRBV21-1 is a recognized pseudogene. This CDR3 region has 17 residues. The CDR3 DNA reads TGTGCCAGCAGCAAAGATTCCCCACCGGGATTCGCGAACATTCAGTACTTC. Translated: CASSKDSPPGFANIQYF.

Regarding this clone: The sample has other DNA sequences that encode this CDR3 too. CDR3 protein: CASSSRLAGDSDTQYF. Written as DNA, the CDR3 is TGTGCCAGCAGTTCCCGACTAGCGGGCGATTCAGATACGCAGTATTTT. The V and J genes are TRBV28 and TRBJ2-3; 10 nucleotides line up with TRBD2. The V gene end was trimmed by 4 bases and the J gene end by 4 bases; junction bases not matched to a gene: 8. CDR3 length: 16 residues. Germline V gene sequence: CDR1 MDHEN, CDR2 SYDVKM.

This clone was detected only once. The V and J genes are TRBV18 and TRBJ2-1; 7 nucleotides agree with TRBD2. This CDR3 spans 16 amino acids. Germline V gene data show CDR1 as KGHSH and CDR2 as LQKENI. The V gene end was trimmed by 2 bases and the J gene end by 0 bases; junction bases not matched to a gene: 4. Here the CDR3 reads CASSPASGYSYNEQFF. CDR3 sequence (DNA): TGTGCCAGCTCACCAGCTAGCGGATACTCCTACAATGAGCAGTTCTTC.

The DNA of the CDR3 is TGTGCCAGCAGTTTTCATGACAGGGTTAGGGGCTACACCTTC. This translates into CASSFHDRVRGYTF. The chain recombines TRBV7-2 with TRBJ1-2; TRBD1 agrees at 7 bases. The germline V gene encodes CDR1 SGHTA and CDR2 FQGNSA. The CDR3 covers 14 residues. V dropped 6 bases and J dropped 8; count of bases not matched to a gene: 12.

V and J are TRBV7-2 and TRBJ2-1; 14 bases are a match to TRBD2. The CDR3 has 16 residues. Unmatched junction bases numbered 6, after V lost 4 bases and J lost 7 bases. Looked up from germline, CDR1 is SGHTA and CDR2 is FQGNSA. The CDR3 DNA reads TGTGCCAGCAGCTCAGGGACTAGCGGGAGTACGAATGAGCAGTTCTTC. It specifies CASSSGTSGSTNEQFF.

The V and J genes are TRBV28 and TRBJ1-2, with 7 bases aligning to TRBD1. This CDR3 has 16 amino acids. CDR1 is MDHEN, CDR2 SYDVKM, per germline. The J segment lost 6 bases and the V segment lost 4 bases, leaving 14 bases of the junction unmatched. The CDR3, as DNA: TGTGCCAGCAGTTCATACGGACAGGTCGTCGGTGATGGCTACACCTTC. Encoded protein: CASSSYGQVVGDGYTF.

This chain uses TRBV7-9 with TRBJ1-1; D unresolved. The CDR3 is made up of 12 amino acids. Looked up from germline, CDR1 is SEHNR and CDR2 is FQNEAQ (reference sequence). V lost 6 bases and J 1 base, leaving 6 bases between the germline ends. DNA for the CDR3: TGTGCCAGCAGTCAACAGAACACTGAAGCTTTCTTT. It is translated as CASSQQNTEAFF.

The count of this clone is one. V usage is TRBV4-3 and J usage is TRBJ2-1; 7 nucleotides line up with TRBD2. Unmatched junction bases numbered 5, after V lost 0 bases and J lost 6 bases. There are 15 residues in the CDR3. Germline V CDR1 and CDR2: LGHNA, YSLEER. CDR3 loop: CASSQDWRGFNEQFF. CDR3 bases: TGCGCCAGCAGCCAAGATTGGCGGGGGTTCAATGAGCAGTTCTTC.

This chain connects TRBV7-2 to TRBJ2-2; a possible D gene is TRBD1 (6 bases). V was trimmed by 1 base and J by 4 bases, leaving 13 bases between them. The germline CDR1 and CDR2 sequences are SGHTA and FQGNSA. This CDR3 has 16 residues. Here the CDR3 reads CASSLGQGPPTGELFF. The CDR3 region has the DNA TGTGCCAGCAGCTTAGGGCAGGGGCCGCCCACCGGGGAGCTGTTTTTT.

V is TRBV6-5 and J is TRBJ2-5, with 8 bases identical to TRBD1. From germline, CDR1 is MNHEY and CDR2 SVGAGI. J lost 3 bases, V lost 4 bases, and 7 bases had no gene match. This CDR3 is built from 15 residues. The CDR3 DNA is TGTGCCAGCAGTTTCCTGGGGACAGGAAAAGAGACCCAGTACTTC. It specifies CASSFLGTGKETQYF.

The CDR3 reads CSANRNTEAFF. DNA of the CDR3: TGCAGTGCGAACAGGAACACTGAAGCTTTCTTT. The rearrangement joins TRBV20-1 to TRBJ1-1; D gene ambiguous. V was trimmed by 6 bases and J by 1 base, leaving 6 bases between them. The CDR3 contains 11 residues. Germline CDR1 and CDR2: DFQATT and SNEGSKA (reference sequence).

This clone was seen many times. The V gene is TRBV27, the J gene TRBJ1-5; 9 bases fit TRBD1. V lost 0 bases and J lost 2; bases outside the gene matches: 8. The germline gives CDR1 MNHEY, CDR2 SMNVEV (reference sequence). The CDR3 covers 18 residues. The CDR3 spells CASSLSAGQGKGNQPQHF. Written as DNA, the CDR3 is TGTGCCAGCAGTTTATCGGCTGGACAGGGGAAGGGCAATCAGCCCCAGCATTTT.

Concerning this clone itself: The junction departs from the called germline gene at one end, perhaps through a read error. The rearrangement links TRBV7-7 to TRBJ2-5, with D perhaps matching TRBD2 (7 bases). Germline CDR1 reads SSHAT; CDR2 reads FNYEAQ (reference sequence). There are 16 residues in the CDR3. The CDR3 here is CASSLAAGAVGETQYF. Here the CDR3 DNA reads TGTGCTAGCAGCTTAGCGGCGGGGGCGGTAGGAGAGACCCAGTACTTC.

This clone was seen just once. This rearrangement joins TRBV11-2 to TRBJ2-5; TRBD1 might be the D (6 bases). Between the trimmed V and J ends, which lost 5 bases and 4 bases, there was a span of 20 bases. Germline CDR1 and CDR2: SGHAT and FQNNGV. There are 16 residues in the CDR3. The DNA for the CDR3 is TGTGCCAGCAGCCCAACCGGGACATACCTCCTAGAGACCCAGTACTTC. Amino acids: CASSPTGTYLLETQYF.